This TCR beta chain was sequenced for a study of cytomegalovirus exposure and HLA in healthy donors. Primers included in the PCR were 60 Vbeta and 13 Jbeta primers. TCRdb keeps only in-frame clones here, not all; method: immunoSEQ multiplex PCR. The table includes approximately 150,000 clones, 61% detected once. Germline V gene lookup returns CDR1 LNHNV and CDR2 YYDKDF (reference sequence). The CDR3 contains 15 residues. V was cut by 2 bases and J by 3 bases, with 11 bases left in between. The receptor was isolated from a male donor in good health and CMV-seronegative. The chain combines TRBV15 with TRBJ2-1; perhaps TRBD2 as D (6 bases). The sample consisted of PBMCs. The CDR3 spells CATSRPTDYYNEQFF. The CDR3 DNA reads TGTGCCACCAGCAGACCTACGGACTACTACAATGAGCAGTTCTTC.